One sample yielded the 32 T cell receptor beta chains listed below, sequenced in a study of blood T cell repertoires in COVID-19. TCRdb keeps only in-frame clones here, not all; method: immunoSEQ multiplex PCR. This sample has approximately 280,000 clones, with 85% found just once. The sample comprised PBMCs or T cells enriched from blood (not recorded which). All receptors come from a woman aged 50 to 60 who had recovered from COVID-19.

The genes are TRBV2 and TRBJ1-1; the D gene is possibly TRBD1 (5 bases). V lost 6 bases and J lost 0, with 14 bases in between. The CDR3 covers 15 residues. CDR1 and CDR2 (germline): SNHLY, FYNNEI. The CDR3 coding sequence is TGTGCCAGCAGCCTATCGTCAGGGCTGAACACTGAAGCTTTCTTT. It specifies CASSLSSGLNTEAFF. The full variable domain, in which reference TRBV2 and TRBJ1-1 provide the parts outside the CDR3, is EPEVTQTPSHQVTQMGQEVILRCVPISNHLYFYWYRQILGQKVEFLVSFYNNEISEKSEIFDDQFSVERPDGSNFTLKIRSTKLEDSAMYFCASSLSSGLNTEAFFGQGTRLTVV.

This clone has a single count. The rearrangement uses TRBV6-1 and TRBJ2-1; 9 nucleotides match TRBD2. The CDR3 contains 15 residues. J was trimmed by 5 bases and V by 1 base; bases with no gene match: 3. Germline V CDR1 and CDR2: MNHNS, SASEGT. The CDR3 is CASSEGRGGHNEQFF. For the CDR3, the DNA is TGTGCCAGCAGTGAAGGGCGGGGGGGCCACAATGAGCAGTTCTTC.

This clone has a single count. CDR3 loop: CASSFTRNEQFF. CDR3 DNA sequence: TGTGCCAGCAGTTTTACGCGGAATGAGCAGTTCTTC. The chain carries TRBV12-3 or TRBV12-4 and TRBJ2-1, with no clear D. Between the trimmed V and J ends, which lost 3 bases and 7 bases, there was a span of 7 bases. The CDR3 loop spans 12 amino acids.

CDR3 residues: CASSQGGPNYGYTF. In nucleotides, the CDR3 is TGCGCCAGCAGCCAGGGAGGGCCTAACTATGGCTACACCTTC. This rearrangement joins TRBV5-1 to TRBJ1-2, with D tentatively TRBD1 (5 bases). V was clipped by 4 bases and J by 0 bases, with 10 bases between them. CDR1 is SGHRS, CDR2 YFSETQ, per germline. The CDR3 consists of 14 residues.

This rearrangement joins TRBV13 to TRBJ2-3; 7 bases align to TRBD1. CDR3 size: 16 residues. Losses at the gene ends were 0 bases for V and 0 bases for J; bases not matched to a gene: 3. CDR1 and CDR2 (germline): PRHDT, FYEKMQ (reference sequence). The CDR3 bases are TGTGCCAGCAGCTTAGGGACAGGGAGTAGCACAGATACGCAGTATTTT. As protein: CASSLGTGSSTDTQYF.

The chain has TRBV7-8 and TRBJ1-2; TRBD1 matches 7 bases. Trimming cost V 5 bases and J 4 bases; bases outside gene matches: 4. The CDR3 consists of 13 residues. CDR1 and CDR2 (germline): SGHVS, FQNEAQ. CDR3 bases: TGTGCCAGCAGCCCAGGGACAGTCTATGGCTACACCTTC. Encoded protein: CASSPGTVYGYTF.

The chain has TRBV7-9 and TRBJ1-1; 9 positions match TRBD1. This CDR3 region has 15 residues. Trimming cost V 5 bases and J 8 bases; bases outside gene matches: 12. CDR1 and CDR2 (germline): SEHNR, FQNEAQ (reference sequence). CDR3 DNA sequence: TGTGCCAGCAGCGCAGGACAGGGGACGAGTAGAGAAGCTTTCTTT. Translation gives CASSAGQGTSREAFF. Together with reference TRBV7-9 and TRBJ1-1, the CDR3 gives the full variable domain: DTGVSQNPRHKITKRGQNVTFRCDPISEHNRLYWYRQTLGQGPEFLTYFQNEAQLEKSRLLSDRFSAERPKGSFSTLEIQRTEQGDSAMYLCASSAGQGTSREAFFGQGTRLTVV.

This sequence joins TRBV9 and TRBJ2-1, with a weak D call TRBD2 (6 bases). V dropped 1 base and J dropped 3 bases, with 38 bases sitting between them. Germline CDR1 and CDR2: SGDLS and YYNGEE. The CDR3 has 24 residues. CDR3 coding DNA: TGTGCCAGCAGCGTACTCCCCGGGCGCCTGTCCGGGAGAGGCGGAGAGGCCCACTACAATGAGCAGTTCTTC. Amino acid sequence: CASSVLPGRLSGRGGEAHYNEQFF.

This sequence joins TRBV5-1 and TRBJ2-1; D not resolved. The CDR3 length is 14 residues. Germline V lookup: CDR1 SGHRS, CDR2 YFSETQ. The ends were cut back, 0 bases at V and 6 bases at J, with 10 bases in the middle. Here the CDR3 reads CASSLAQNPNEQFF. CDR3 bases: TGCGCCAGCAGCTTGGCCCAGAATCCCAATGAGCAGTTCTTC. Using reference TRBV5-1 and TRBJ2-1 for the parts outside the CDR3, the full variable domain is KAGVTQTPRYLIKTRGQQVTLSCSPISGHRSVSWYQQTPGQGLQFLFEYFSETQRNKGNFPGRFSGRQFSNSRSEMNVSTLELGDSALYLCASSLAQNPNEQFFGPGTRLTVL.

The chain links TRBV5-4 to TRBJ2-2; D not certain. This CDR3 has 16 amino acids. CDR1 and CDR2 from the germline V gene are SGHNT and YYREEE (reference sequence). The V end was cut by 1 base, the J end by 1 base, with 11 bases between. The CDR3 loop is CASSLPGFGNTGELFF. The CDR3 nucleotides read TGTGCCAGCAGCTTGCCGGGTTTTGGGAACACCGGGGAGCTGTTTTTT.

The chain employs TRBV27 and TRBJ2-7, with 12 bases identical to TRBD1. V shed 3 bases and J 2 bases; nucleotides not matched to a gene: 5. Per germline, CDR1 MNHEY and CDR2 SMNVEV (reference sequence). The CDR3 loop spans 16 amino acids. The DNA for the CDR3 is TGTGCCAGCAGTTTGGCAGGGACAGGGGGCACCTACGAGCAGTACTTC. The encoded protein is CASSLAGTGGTYEQYF.

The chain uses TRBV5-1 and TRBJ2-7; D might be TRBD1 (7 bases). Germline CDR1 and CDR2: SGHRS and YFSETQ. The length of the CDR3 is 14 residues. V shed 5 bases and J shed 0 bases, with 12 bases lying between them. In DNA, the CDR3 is TGCGCCAGCAGGCAGCAGGGGGGCTCCTACGAGCAGTACTTC. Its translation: CASRQQGGSYEQYF.

The CDR3 DNA reads TGCGCCAGCAGCTGGTCTAGCGGGGGGGCCGGTGAGCAGTTCTTC. Protein sequence: CASSWSSGGAGEQFF. The V gene is TRBV5-1, the J gene TRBJ2-1; 12 nucleotides match TRBD2. Germline V gene data show CDR1 as SGHRS and CDR2 as YFSETQ. V dropped 3 bases and J dropped 9; count of bases not matched to a gene: 7. This CDR3 has 15 residues.

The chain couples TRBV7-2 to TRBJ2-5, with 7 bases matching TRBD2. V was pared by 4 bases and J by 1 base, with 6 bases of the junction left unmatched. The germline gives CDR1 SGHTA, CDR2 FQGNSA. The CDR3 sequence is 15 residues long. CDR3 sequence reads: CASSSQAGVQETQYF. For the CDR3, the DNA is TGTGCCAGCAGCTCCCAGGCGGGGGTCCAAGAGACCCAGTACTTC.

The CDR3 here is CASSQAPGLAASSYEQYF. As DNA, the CDR3 is TGTGCCAGCAGCCAAGCCCCGGGACTAGCGGCTAGCTCCTACGAGCAGTACTTC. The chain couples TRBV3-1 (or the pseudogene TRBV3-2) to TRBJ2-7; 11 bases align to TRBD2. The germline V gene has CDR1 LGHDT and CDR2 YNNKEL (reference sequence). The CDR3 runs to 18 residues. Trimming removed 1 base from V and 0 bases from J; junction bases left unmatched: 8.

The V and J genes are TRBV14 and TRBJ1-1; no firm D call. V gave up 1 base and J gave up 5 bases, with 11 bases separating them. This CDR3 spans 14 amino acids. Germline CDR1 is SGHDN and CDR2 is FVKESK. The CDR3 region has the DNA TGTGCCAGCAGCCAAGTGGGGTCGGGGACTGAAGCTTTCTTT. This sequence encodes CASSQVGSGTEAFF.

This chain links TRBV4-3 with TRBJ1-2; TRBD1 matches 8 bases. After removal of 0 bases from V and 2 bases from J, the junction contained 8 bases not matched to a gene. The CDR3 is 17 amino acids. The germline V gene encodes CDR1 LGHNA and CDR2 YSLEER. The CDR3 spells CASSQDLAGQANYGYTF. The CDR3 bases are TGCGCCAGCAGCCAAGATCTAGCGGGACAGGCAAACTATGGCTACACCTTC.

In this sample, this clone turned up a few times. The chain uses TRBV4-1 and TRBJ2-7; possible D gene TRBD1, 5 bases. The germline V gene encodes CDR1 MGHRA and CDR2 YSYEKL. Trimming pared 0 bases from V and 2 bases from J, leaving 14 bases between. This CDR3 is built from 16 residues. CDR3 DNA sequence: TGCGCCAGCAGCCAAGATGGGGCAGGTTATCCCTACGAGCAGTACTTC. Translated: CASSQDGAGYPYEQYF.

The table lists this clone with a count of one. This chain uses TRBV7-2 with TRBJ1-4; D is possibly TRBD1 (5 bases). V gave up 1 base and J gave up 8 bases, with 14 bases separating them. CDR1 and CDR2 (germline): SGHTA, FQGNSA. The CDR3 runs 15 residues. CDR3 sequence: CASSLEAGEWEKLFF. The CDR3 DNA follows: TGTGCCAGCAGCTTAGAAGCGGGGGAGTGGGAAAAACTGTTTTTT.

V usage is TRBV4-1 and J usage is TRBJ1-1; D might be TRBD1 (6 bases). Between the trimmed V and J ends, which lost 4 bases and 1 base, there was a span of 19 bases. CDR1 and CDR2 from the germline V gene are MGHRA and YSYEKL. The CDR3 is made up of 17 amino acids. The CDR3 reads CASSPKSDYRANTEAFF. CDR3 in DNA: TGCGCCAGCAGCCCCAAGTCCGACTACAGGGCGAACACTGAAGCTTTCTTT.

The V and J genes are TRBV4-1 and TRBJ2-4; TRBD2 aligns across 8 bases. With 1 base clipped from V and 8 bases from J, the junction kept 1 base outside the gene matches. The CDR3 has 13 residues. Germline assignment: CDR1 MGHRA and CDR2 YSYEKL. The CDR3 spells CASSQAGGDIQYF. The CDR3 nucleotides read TGCGCCAGCAGCCAAGCGGGGGGGGACATTCAGTACTTC.

The CDR3 DNA follows: TGTGCCAGCAGCCTGGCAGGGAGGGCTAATGAAAAACTGTTTTTT. It yields the protein CASSLAGRANEKLFF. The chain joins TRBV7-9 to TRBJ1-4, with D perhaps TRBD1 (5 bases). CDR1 SEHNR and CDR2 FQNEAQ come from the germline V gene (reference sequence). CDR3 length: 15 amino acids. V was clipped by 5 bases and J by 3 bases, with 13 bases between them.

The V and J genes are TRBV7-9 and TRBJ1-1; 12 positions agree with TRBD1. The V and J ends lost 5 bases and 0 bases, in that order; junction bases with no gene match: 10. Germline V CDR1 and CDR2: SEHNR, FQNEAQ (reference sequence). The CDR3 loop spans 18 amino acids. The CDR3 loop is CASSPKAGTGGVNTEAFF. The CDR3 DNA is TGTGCCAGCAGCCCCAAGGCTGGGACAGGGGGCGTGAACACTGAAGCTTTCTTT.

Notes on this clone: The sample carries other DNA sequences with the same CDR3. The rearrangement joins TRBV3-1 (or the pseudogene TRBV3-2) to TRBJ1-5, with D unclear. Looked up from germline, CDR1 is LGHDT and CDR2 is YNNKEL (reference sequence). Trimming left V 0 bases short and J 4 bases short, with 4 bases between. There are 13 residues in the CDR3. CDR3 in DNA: TGTGCCAGCAGCCAAGACAGGAATCAGCCCCAGCATTTT. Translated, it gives CASSQDRNQPQHF.

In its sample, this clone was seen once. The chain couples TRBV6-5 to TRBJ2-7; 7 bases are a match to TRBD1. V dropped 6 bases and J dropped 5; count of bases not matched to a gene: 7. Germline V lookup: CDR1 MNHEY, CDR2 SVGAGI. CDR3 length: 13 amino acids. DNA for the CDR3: TGTGCCAGCAGATTACAGGGGTTCCACGAGCAGTACTTC. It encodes CASRLQGFHEQYF.

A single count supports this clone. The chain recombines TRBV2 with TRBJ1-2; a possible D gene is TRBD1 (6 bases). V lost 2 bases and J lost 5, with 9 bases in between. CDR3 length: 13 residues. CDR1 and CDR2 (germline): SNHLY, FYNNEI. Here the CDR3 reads CASSERGGYGYTF. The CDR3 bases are TGTGCCAGCAGTGAAAGGGGGGGATATGGCTACACCTTC.

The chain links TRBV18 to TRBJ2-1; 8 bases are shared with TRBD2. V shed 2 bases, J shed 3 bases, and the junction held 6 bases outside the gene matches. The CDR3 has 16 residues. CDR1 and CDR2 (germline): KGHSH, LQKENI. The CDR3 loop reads CASSPEAGALYNEQFF. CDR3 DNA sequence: TGTGCCAGCTCACCAGAAGCGGGAGCCCTCTACAATGAGCAGTTCTTC.

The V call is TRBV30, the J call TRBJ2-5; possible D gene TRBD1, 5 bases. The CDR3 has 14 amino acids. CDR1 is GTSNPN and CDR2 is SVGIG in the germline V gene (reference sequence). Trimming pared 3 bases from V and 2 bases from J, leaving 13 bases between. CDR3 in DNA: TGTGCCTGGAGACGCCAGGGTGGGCAAGAGACCCAGTACTTC. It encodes CAWRRQGGQETQYF.

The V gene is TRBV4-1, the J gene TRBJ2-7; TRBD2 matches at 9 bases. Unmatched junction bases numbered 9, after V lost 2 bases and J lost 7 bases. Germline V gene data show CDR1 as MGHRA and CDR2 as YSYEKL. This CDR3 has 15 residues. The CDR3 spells CASSQPGLAPLEQYF. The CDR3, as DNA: TGCGCCAGCAGCCAACCGGGACTAGCCCCCTTAGAGCAGTACTTC.

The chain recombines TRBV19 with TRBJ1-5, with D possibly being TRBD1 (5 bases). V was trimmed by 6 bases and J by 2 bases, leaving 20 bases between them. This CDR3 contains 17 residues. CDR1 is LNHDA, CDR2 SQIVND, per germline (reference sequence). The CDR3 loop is CASSLHRGVIGNQPQHF. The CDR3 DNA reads TGTGCCAGTAGCCTGCACCGGGGGGTTATAGGCAATCAGCCCCAGCATTTT.

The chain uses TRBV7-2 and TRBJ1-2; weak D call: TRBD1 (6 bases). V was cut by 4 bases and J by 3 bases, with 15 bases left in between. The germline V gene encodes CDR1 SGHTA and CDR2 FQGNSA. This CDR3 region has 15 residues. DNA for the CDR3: TGTGCCAGCAGCTCGAATGGGGGGGGCCACTATGGCTACACCTTC. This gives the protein CASSSNGGGHYGYTF.

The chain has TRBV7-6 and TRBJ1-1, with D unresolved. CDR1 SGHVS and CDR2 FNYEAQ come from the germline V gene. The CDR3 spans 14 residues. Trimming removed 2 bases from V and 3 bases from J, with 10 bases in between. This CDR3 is CASSLQLGDTEAFF. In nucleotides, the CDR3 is TGTGCCAGCAGCTTACAGCTAGGTGACACTGAAGCTTTCTTT.